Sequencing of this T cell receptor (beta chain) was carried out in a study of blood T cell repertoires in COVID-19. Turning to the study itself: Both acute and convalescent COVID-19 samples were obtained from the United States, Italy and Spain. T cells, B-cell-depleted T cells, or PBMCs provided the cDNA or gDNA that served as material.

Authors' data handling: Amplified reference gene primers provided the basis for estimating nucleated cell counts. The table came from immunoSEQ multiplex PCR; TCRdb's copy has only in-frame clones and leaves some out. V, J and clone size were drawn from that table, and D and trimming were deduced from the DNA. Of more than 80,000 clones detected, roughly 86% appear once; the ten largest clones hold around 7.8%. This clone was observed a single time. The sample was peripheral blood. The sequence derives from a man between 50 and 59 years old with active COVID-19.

CDR3 nucleotide sequence: TGTGCCATCAGTCCGTCTTCACAGGGGGGGAACACTGAAGCTTTCTTT. This codes for CAISPSSQGGNTEAFF. The chain uses TRBV10-3 and TRBJ1-1; 8 positions agree with TRBD1. CDR1 and CDR2 from the germline V gene are ENHRY and SYGVKD. The CDR3 runs to 16 residues. J gave up 1 base and V 5 bases, and 9 bases lay outside the gene matches.